The rows below give T cell receptor beta chains drawn from one sample of a study of a mutant IDH1 vaccine in newly diagnosed glioma. Here immunoSEQ multiplex PCR was the method, and the copy in TCRdb shows in-frame clones only, minus some. The sample records about 46,000 clones, approximately 80% being singletons. Sequences were derived from PBMCs, sampled from a glioma patient treated with radiotherapy, temozolomide or both. These receptors were collected from a woman aged 40 to 50 with glioma. Both conserved end residues are part of each CDR3. For some rows the clone size is stated as once, few or many, or as a class when expanded; others skip it.

v_call cdr3_length clone_size cdr3_aa
TRBV29-1 14 NA CSVGGVLLTDTQYF
TRBV2 14 NA CASTEQGLNSPLHF
TRBV27 14 NA CASSQSMNTGELFF
TRBV6-6 15 NA CASSQGVLSNQPQHF
TRBV5-5 14 few CASSLGGQGYEQYF
TRBV5-1 14 NA CASSVDGRTDTQYF
TRBV5-1 17 NA CASSLGTGSTANYGYTF
TRBV18 16 NA CASSPGRGGVNSPLHF
TRBV5-1 13 NA CASSLAEDYEQYF
TRBV6-1 14 NA CASSEFGGMKTQYF
TRBV6-6 12 NA CASSYSGDGYTF
TRBV6-1 14 NA CASSATAWNTEAFF
TRBV7-8 12 NA CASSLDQAGAFF
TRBV10-3 15 few CAISESQGASYGYTF
TRBV5-1 12 once CASSPDAAGYTF
TRBV6-5 15 NA CASSYILQGGDGYTF
TRBV6-4 12 few CASSEGTAGYTF
TRBV6-5 14 NA CASSPGTYDYEQYF
TRBV9 15 NA CASSGHRAAANVLTF
TRBV7-2 15 NA CASSPDRGKDQPQHF
TRBV5-1 15 NA CASSFSTRLQETQYF
TRBV6-4 16 NA CASRSLRQPSRNEQFF
TRBV29-1 10 NA CSVGGETQYF
TRBV5-1 16 NA CASSLGLGLTYNEQFF
TRBV2 13 NA CASKSGGNQPQHF
TRBV18 10 NA CASSPNGYTF
TRBV29-1 15 NA CSVTNGQGYTDTQYF
TRBV10-1 21 once CASKNRVGTSGGRGSYNEQFF
TRBV2 14 NA CASSADKAFYGYTF
TRBV9 15 NA CASSLDRGGIDEAFF
TRBV10-1 14 NA CASSESGGDTEAFF
TRBV5-4 15 NA CASSPTGGVTGELFF
TRBV5-1 12 NA CASSKGLSEQFF